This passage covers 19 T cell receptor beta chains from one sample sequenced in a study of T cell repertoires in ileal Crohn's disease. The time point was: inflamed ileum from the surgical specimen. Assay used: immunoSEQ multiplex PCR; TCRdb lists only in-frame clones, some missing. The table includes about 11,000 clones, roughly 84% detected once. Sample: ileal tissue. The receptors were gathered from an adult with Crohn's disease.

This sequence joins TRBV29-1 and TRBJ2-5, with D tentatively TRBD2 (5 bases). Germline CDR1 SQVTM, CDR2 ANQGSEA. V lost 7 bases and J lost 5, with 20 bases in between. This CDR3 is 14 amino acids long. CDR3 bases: TGCAGCGCCTCAGGTTCCGCGACGGGGGAGACCCAGTACTTC. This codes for CSASGSATGETQYF.

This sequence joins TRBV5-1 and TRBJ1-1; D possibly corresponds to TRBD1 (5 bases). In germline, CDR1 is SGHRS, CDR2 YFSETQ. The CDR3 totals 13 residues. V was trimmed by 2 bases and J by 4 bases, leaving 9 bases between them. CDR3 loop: CASSLSQGTEAFF. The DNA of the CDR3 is TGCGCCAGCAGCTTAAGCCAGGGCACTGAAGCTTTCTTT.

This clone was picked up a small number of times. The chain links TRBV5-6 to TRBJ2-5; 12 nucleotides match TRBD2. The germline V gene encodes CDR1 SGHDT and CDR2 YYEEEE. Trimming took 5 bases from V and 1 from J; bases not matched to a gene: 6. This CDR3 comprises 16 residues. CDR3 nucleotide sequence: TGTGCCAGCAGTTTCGGGACTAGCGGGCCCCAAGAGACCCAGTACTTC. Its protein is CASSFGTSGPQETQYF.

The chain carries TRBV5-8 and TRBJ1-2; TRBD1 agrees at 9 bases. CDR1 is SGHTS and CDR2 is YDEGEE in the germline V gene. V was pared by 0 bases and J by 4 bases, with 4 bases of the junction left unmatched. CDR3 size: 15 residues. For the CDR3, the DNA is TGTGCCAGCAGCTTGGTGGGACAGGGAAGCTATGGCTACACCTTC. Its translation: CASSLVGQGSYGYTF.

The CDR3, as DNA: TGCGCCAGCAGCGTAAATCAGGGTTCCGGGGAGCTGTTTTTT. Protein product: CASSVNQGSGELFF. This sequence joins TRBV5-1 and TRBJ2-2; D possibly corresponds to TRBD1 (5 bases). With 4 bases removed from V and 6 bases from J, the gap between germline ends came to 13 bases. The CDR3 has 14 amino acids. Per germline, CDR1 SGHRS and CDR2 YFSETQ. Full variable domain (missing parts from reference TRBV5-1 and TRBJ2-2): KAGVTQTPRYLIKTRGQQVTLSCSPISGHRSVSWYQQTPGQGLQFLFEYFSETQRNKGNFPGRFSGRQFSNSRSEMNVSTLELGDSALYLCASSVNQGSGELFFGEGSRLTVL.

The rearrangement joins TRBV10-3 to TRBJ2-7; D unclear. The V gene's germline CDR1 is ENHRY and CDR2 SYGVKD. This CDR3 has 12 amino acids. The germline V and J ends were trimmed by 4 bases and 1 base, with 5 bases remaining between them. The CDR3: CAISASSYEQYF. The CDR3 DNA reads TGTGCCATCAGTGCCTCATCCTACGAGCAGTACTTC.

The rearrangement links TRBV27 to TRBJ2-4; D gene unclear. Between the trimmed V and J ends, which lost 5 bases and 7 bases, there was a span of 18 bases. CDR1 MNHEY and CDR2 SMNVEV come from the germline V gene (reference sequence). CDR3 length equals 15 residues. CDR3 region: CASSTTEKPGNIQYF. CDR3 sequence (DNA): TGTGCCAGCAGTACCACCGAGAAACCCGGGAACATTCAGTACTTC.

DNA for the CDR3: TGTGCCAGCAGTCCCTCCTCATTCACTGAAGCTTTCTTT. Protein: CASSPSSFTEAFF. The rearrangement links TRBV6-5 to TRBJ1-1; D uncertain. Germline V lookup: CDR1 MNHEY, CDR2 SVGAGI. This CDR3 contains 13 residues. Trimming took 5 bases from V and 4 from J, leaving 11 bases between them.

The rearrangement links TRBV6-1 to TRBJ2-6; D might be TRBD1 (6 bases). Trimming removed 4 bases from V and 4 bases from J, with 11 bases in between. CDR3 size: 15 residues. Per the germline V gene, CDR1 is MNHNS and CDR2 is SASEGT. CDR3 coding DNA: TGTGCCAGCAGTGGTTTGGACAGCGGGGCCAACGTCCTGACTTTC. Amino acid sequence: CASSGLDSGANVLTF.

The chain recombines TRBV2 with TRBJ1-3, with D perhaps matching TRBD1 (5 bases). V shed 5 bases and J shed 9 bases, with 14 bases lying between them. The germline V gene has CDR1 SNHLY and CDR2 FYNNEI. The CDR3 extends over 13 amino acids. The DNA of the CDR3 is TGTGCCAGCAGTCCTCGGGGCCGGAGCACCATATATTTT. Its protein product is CASSPRGRSTIYF.

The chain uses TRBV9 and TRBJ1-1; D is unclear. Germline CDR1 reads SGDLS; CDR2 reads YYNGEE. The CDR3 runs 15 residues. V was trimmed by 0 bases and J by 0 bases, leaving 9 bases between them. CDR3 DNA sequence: TGTGCCAGCAGCGTAGAGCCCCACCTGAACACTGAAGCTTTCTTT. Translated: CASSVEPHLNTEAFF. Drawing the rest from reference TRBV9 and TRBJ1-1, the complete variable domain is DSGVTQTPKHLITATGQRVTLRCSPRSGDLSVYWYQQSLDQGLQFLIQYYNGEERAKGNILERFSAQQFPDLHSELNLSSLELGDSALYFCASSVEPHLNTEAFFGQGTRLTVV.

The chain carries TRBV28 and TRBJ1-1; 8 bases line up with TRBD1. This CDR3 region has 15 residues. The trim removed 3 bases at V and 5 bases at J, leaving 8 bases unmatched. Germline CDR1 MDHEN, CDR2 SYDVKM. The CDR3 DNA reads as TGTGCCAGCAGTTTGGGGACAGGAGGAGGTACTGAAGCTTTCTTT. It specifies CASSLGTGGGTEAFF.

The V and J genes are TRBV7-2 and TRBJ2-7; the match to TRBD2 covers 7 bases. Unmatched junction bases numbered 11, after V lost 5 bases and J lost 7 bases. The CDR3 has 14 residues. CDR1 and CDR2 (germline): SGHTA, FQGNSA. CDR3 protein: CASSPGTNPLEQYF. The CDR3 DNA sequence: TGTGCCAGCAGCCCCGGGACTAACCCGCTAGAGCAGTACTTC.

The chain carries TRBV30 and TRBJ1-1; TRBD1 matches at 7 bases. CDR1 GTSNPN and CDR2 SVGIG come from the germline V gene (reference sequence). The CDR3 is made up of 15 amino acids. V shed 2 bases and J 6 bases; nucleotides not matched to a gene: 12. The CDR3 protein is CAWSSRTGRMSEAFF. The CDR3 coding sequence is TGTGCCTGGAGTTCTCGGACAGGTAGGATGTCTGAAGCTTTCTTT.

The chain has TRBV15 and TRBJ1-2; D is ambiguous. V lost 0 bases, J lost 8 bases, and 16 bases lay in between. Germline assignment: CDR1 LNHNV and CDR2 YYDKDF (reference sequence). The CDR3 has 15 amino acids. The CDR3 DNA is TGTGCCACCAGCAGAGATCTAGGGATACCGGGGGGCTACACCTTC. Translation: CATSRDLGIPGGYTF.

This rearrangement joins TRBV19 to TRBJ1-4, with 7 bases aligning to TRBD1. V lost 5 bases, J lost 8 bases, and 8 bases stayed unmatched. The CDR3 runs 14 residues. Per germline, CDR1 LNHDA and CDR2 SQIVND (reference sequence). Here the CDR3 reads CASSQGGDGEKLFF. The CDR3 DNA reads TGTGCCAGTAGTCAGGGGGGCGATGGGGAAAAACTGTTTTTT.

CDR3 nucleotides: TGCGCCAGCAGCTTTGGAAGGCCCGGGGACGAGCAGTACGTC. Translation gives CASSFGRPGDEQYV. The rearrangement links TRBV5-1 to TRBJ2-7; a weak D match, TRBD2 (5 bases). The CDR3 is 14 amino acids. The V and J ends lost 2 bases and 5 bases respectively, with 14 bases between them. The germline V gene has CDR1 SGHRS and CDR2 YFSETQ.

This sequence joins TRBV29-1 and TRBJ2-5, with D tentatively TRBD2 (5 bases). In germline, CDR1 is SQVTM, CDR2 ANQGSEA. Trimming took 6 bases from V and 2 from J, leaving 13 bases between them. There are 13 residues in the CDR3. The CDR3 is CSVNGPGQETQYF. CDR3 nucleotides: TGCAGCGTGAACGGGCCGGGGCAAGAGACCCAGTACTTC. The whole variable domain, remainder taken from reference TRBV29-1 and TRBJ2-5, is SAVISQKPSRDICQRGTSLTIQCQVDSQVTMMFWYRQQPGQSLTLIATANQGSEATYESGFVIDKFPISRPNLTFSTLTVSNMSPEDSSIYLCSVNGPGQETQYFGPGTRLLVL.

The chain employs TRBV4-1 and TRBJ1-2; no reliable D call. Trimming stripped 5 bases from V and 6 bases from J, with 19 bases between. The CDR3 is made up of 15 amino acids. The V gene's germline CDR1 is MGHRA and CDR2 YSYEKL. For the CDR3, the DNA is TGCGCCAGCAGCTTCCGTACTGGGTTTCTCGATGGCTACACCTTC. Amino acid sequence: CASSFRTGFLDGYTF.